These 8 T cell receptor beta chains came from one sample sequenced in a study of T cell responses to AZD1222 COVID-19 vaccine. Generated by immunoSEQ multiplex PCR, the TCRdb table keeps only in-frame clones and is missing some. The sample contains approximately 190,000 clones, approximately 94% of which appear only once. The sample consisted of peripheral blood, taken on day 0 of AZD1222 vaccination. Every receptor here comes from an adult in good health.

V is TRBV9 and J is TRBJ2-7, with D perhaps matching TRBD2 (6 bases). The CDR3 consists of 13 residues. Per germline, CDR1 SGDLS and CDR2 YYNGEE. Trimming took off 2 bases at V and 0 bases at J, with 6 bases between the two ends. The CDR3 spells CASSVGGSYEQYF. The DNA for the CDR3 is TGTGCCAGCAGCGTGGGGGGCTCCTACGAGCAGTACTTC.

The V gene is TRBV4-2, the J gene TRBJ1-1; D not certain. Trimming took off 1 base at V and 6 bases at J, with 12 bases between the two ends. This CDR3 spans 14 amino acids. From germline, CDR1 is LGHNA and CDR2 YNFKEQ. This CDR3 is CASSQAYGSSEAFF. The CDR3, as DNA: TGTGCCAGCAGCCAAGCATACGGCAGCTCTGAAGCTTTCTTT.

The chain has TRBV6-1 and TRBJ2-7; possibly TRBD2 for D (6 bases). CDR1 and CDR2 (germline): MNHNS, SASEGT. V lost 3 bases and J 9 bases, leaving 15 bases between the germline ends. The CDR3 runs 13 residues. The CDR3 loop reads CASSDPAGSAQYF. The CDR3 nucleotides are TGTGCCAGCAGTGATCCTGCGGGATCTGCGCAGTACTTC.

This rearrangement joins TRBV19 to TRBJ2-1; D is uncertain. V dropped 4 bases and J dropped 6 bases, with 10 bases sitting between them. Germline loops: CDR1 LNHDA, CDR2 SQIVND (reference sequence). The CDR3 is 13 residues long. The CDR3 bases are TGTGCCAGTAGTAGGGAATTCTCCAATGAGCAGTTCTTC. Protein: CASSREFSNEQFF.

The chain carries TRBV30 and TRBJ1-2; D gene unclear. Deletions cut 5 bases from V and 6 bases from J, with 13 bases between. This CDR3 contains 12 residues. Germline V gene sequence: CDR1 GTSNPN, CDR2 SVGIG (reference sequence). Here the CDR3 DNA reads TGTGCCTGGTTAAAGCCACTGGATGGCTACACCTTC. Protein sequence: CAWLKPLDGYTF.

The genes are TRBV10-2 and TRBJ2-7; possibly TRBD2 for D (6 bases). Trimming shortened V by 4 bases and J by 3 bases, and 10 bases separated the two germline ends. CDR3 length equals 13 residues. Per germline, CDR1 WSHSY and CDR2 SAAADI. The CDR3 DNA is TGCGCCAGCAGTGGGAGTAGCGGCTACGAGCAGTACTTC. It specifies CASSGSSGYEQYF.

This chain uses TRBV7-8 with TRBJ1-2; D is undetermined. The CDR3 totals 14 residues. V dropped 1 base and J dropped 2 bases, with 8 bases sitting between them. The V gene's germline CDR1 is SGHVS and CDR2 FQNEAQ. CDR3 DNA sequence: TGTGCCAGCAGCTTAGGGGTCCAGAACTATGGCTACACCTTC. As protein: CASSLGVQNYGYTF.

The chain links TRBV7-6 to TRBJ1-2; D is unclear. This CDR3 is 16 amino acids long. V was pared by 0 bases and J by 0 bases, with 11 bases between. From germline, CDR1 is SGHVS and CDR2 FNYEAQ. CDR3 loop: CASSLASRLANYGYTF. CDR3 coding DNA: TGTGCCAGCAGCTTAGCTTCCAGGTTAGCTAACTATGGCTACACCTTC.